This entry lists 31 T cell receptor beta chains sequenced from one sample in a study of Ad26.COV2.S vaccination and SARS-CoV-2 variants. Treatment denoted: 15 to 20 received Ad26.COV2.S at low or high dose, single or two shots; about 5 received placebo; per-sample allocation not given. Sampling was done on day 63 after the first vaccine or placebo injection. Libraries were prepared by immunoSEQ multiplex PCR; TCRdb keeps only in-frame clonotypes and omits some of them. This table has around 420,000 clones, 85% to 90% appearing once. This specimen consisted of peripheral blood, obtained in a trial of Ad26.COV2.S vaccine versus placebo. The receptor set was obtained from a person aged 18 to 65 who received the Ad26.COV2.S COVID-19 vaccine or a placebo.

The chain joins TRBV3-1 (or the pseudogene TRBV3-2) to TRBJ1-1; weak D call: TRBD1 (5 bases). The V gene lost 4 bases and the J gene lost 1 base, with 10 bases spanning the gap. This CDR3 is 14 amino acids long. CDR1 is LGHDT, CDR2 YNNKEL, per germline (reference sequence). CDR3 sequence: CASSPRQPNTEAFF. The CDR3 coding sequence is TGTGCCAGCAGCCCCCGACAGCCGAACACTGAAGCTTTCTTT.

The chain carries TRBV5-1 and TRBJ1-4; maybe TRBD1 (5 bases). Trimming cost V 5 bases and J 3 bases, with 14 bases left between them. CDR1 SGHRS and CDR2 YFSETQ come from the germline V gene. The CDR3 is 15 residues long. CDR3 nucleotides: TGCGCCAGCAGTGAGGGGTGGGGAGCTAATGAAAAACTGTTTTTT. Its translation: CASSEGWGANEKLFF.

This clone occurred a few times. The chain combines TRBV6-2 or TRBV6-3 with TRBJ1-1; 7 nucleotides match TRBD1. The V and J ends lost 0 bases and 4 bases, in that order; junction bases with no gene match: 8. This CDR3 has 16 residues. Germline values: CDR1 MNHEY, CDR2 SVGEGT. The CDR3, as DNA: TGTGCCAGCAGTTACTCGGGCAGGGGGTTAGTCACTGAAGCTTTCTTT. It codes for CASSYSGRGLVTEAFF.

The rearrangement joins TRBV15 to TRBJ2-3; possibly TRBD2 for D (5 bases). Germline V gives CDR1 LNHNV, CDR2 YYDKDF (reference sequence). The CDR3 spans 13 residues. The V gene lost 4 bases and the J gene lost 5 bases, with 10 bases spanning the gap. The CDR3 sequence: CATSNDYQDTQYF. CDR3 in DNA: TGTGCCACCAGCAATGACTATCAAGATACGCAGTATTTT.

The sample holds a few counts of this clone. The rearrangement links TRBV21-1 to TRBJ2-3; the D call of TRBD1 is as the table states it, not checked on the DNA. TRBV21-1 is tagged as a pseudogene. This CDR3 is built from 18 residues. DNA of the CDR3: TGTGCCAGCCAGGGGCAGGGGACGCCGAACAGGTGCACAGATACGCAGTATTTT. Translation gives CASQGQGTPNRCTDTQYF.

In this sample, this clone turned up a few times. The genes are TRBV7-9 and TRBJ2-2; no reliable D call. The CDR3 spans 14 residues. The V end lost 5 bases, the J end lost 1 base, and 8 bases lay between the germline ends. Germline values: CDR1 SEHNR, CDR2 FQNEAQ (reference sequence). The CDR3, as DNA: TGTGCCAGCAGCGCCGACAAGAACACCGGGGAGCTGTTTTTT. Residues: CASSADKNTGELFF.

The CDR3: CASSPHRWGVDTGELFF. The CDR3 DNA reads as TGTGCCAGCAGCCCCCACAGATGGGGGGTAGACACCGGGGAGCTGTTTTTT. The chain uses TRBV7-8 and TRBJ2-2, with D possibly being TRBD2 (6 bases). The CDR3 runs 17 residues. Trimming removed 5 bases from V and 3 bases from J, with 19 bases in between. Germline assignment: CDR1 SGHVS and CDR2 FQNEAQ.

In DNA, the CDR3 is TGTGCCATCAGGCAGACAGGGGGCGGGGAGACCCAGTACTTC. Its translation: CAIRQTGGGETQYF. The V call is TRBV10-3, the J call TRBJ2-5; 10 bases agree with TRBD1. Germline trimming cut 6 bases from V and 5 bases from J; bases unmatched to any gene: 6. The CDR3 contains 14 residues. CDR1 and CDR2 from the germline V gene are ENHRY and SYGVKD.

V and J are TRBV7-9 and TRBJ2-3; no clear D gene. Germline V CDR1 and CDR2: SEHNR, FQNEAQ (reference sequence). The CDR3 extends over 12 amino acids. V was clipped by 2 bases and J by 6 bases, with 6 bases between them. CDR3 sequence: CASSLTPDTQYF. The CDR3 DNA reads as TGTGCCAGCAGCTTAACCCCGGATACGCAGTATTTT. Filled out from reference TRBV7-9 and TRBJ2-3, the complete variable domain reads DTGVSQNPRHKITKRGQNVTFRCDPISEHNRLYWYRQTLGQGPEFLTYFQNEAQLEKSRLLSDRFSAERPKGSFSTLEIQRTEQGDSAMYLCASSLTPDTQYFGPGTRLTVL.

The V call is TRBV28, the J call TRBJ2-7, with 10 nucleotides matching TRBD1. This CDR3 has 14 residues. Trimming removed 4 bases from V and 4 bases from J; junction bases left unmatched: 4. Per germline, CDR1 MDHEN and CDR2 SYDVKM. The CDR3 coding sequence is TGTGCCAGCAGTTCCCGGGACAGGGGTTACGAGCAGTACTTC. Protein sequence: CASSSRDRGYEQYF.

Only a few counts were recorded for this clone. This sequence joins TRBV7-9 and TRBJ1-2; unclear D gene. V was clipped by 1 base and J by 7 bases, with 19 bases between them. This CDR3 is built from 16 residues. CDR1 and CDR2 (germline): SEHNR, FQNEAQ (reference sequence). This CDR3 is CASSLVGTDLHLGYTF. CDR3 coding DNA: TGTGCCAGCAGCTTAGTGGGTACCGACCTACATCTTGGCTACACCTTC. The whole variable domain, remainder taken from reference TRBV7-9 and TRBJ1-2, is DTGVSQNPRHKITKRGQNVTFRCDPISEHNRLYWYRQTLGQGPEFLTYFQNEAQLEKSRLLSDRFSAERPKGSFSTLEIQRTEQGDSAMYLCASSLVGTDLHLGYTFGSGTRLTVV.

V usage is TRBV10-1 and J usage is TRBJ2-1, with D hard to call. CDR3 length: 12 amino acids. Germline CDR1 and CDR2: WNHNN and SYGVQD (reference sequence). V lost 3 bases and J 7 bases, leaving 7 bases between the germline ends. CDR3 sequence reads: CASSESGNEQFF. In nucleotides, the CDR3 is TGCGCCAGCAGTGAATCCGGGAATGAGCAGTTCTTC.

This clone occurred a few times. This chain connects TRBV7-3 to TRBJ1-1; 7 bases line up with TRBD1. Germline V gives CDR1 SGHTA, CDR2 FQGTGA. This CDR3 has 15 amino acids. J was trimmed by 2 bases and V by 1 base; bases with no gene match: 4. The CDR3 loop reads CASSLMGQTNTEAFF. For the CDR3, the DNA is TGTGCCAGCAGCTTAATGGGACAGACTAACACTGAAGCTTTCTTT. The whole variable domain, remainder taken from reference TRBV7-3 and TRBJ1-1, is GAGVSQTPSNKVTEKGKYVELRCDPISGHTALYWYRQSLGQGPEFLIYFQGTGAADDSGLPNDRFFAVRPEGSVSTLKIQRTERGDSAVYLCASSLMGQTNTEAFFGQGTRLTVV.

V usage is TRBV16 and J usage is TRBJ2-7, with TRBD1 matching 8 bases. Germline CDR1 and CDR2: KGHSY and FQNENV. The CDR3 is 14 residues long. The trim removed 4 bases at V and 0 bases at J, leaving 2 bases unmatched. The CDR3 sequence: CASSPGQDSYEQYF. The CDR3, as DNA: TGTGCCAGCAGCCCGGGACAGGACTCCTACGAGCAGTACTTC.

The chain couples TRBV11-2 to TRBJ2-1; D is undetermined. V lost 1 base, J lost 7 bases, and 8 bases lay in between. This CDR3 contains 13 residues. CDR1 and CDR2 from the germline V gene are SGHAT and FQNNGV. The CDR3, as DNA: TGTGCCAGCAGCTTAGGGGCTGCGAATGAGCAGTTCTTC. Protein sequence: CASSLGAANEQFF.

The chain couples TRBV7-9 to TRBJ1-1, with a tentative D call TRBD1 (5 bases). The CDR3 runs to 15 residues. The germline gives CDR1 SEHNR, CDR2 FQNEAQ (reference sequence). The V end lost 1 base, the J end lost 3 bases, and 12 bases lay between the germline ends. The chain's CDR3 is CASSLVAGVDTEAFF. The CDR3 nucleotides are TGTGCCAGCAGCTTAGTGGCGGGGGTGGACACTGAAGCTTTCTTT. Combining the CDR3 with reference TRBV7-9 and TRBJ1-1 gives the whole variable domain DTGVSQNPRHKITKRGQNVTFRCDPISEHNRLYWYRQTLGQGPEFLTYFQNEAQLEKSRLLSDRFSAERPKGSFSTLEIQRTEQGDSAMYLCASSLVAGVDTEAFFGQGTRLTVV.

V gene TRBV5-5 combines with J gene TRBJ2-7; D is unresolved. Germline-derived CDR1 and CDR2 are SGHKS and YYEKEE (reference sequence). Trimming left V 0 bases short and J 0 bases short, with 13 bases between. The CDR3 runs to 16 residues. The CDR3 loop reads CASSLAATGYSYEQYF. The CDR3 DNA is TGTGCCAGCAGCTTGGCAGCGACCGGATACTCCTACGAGCAGTACTTC.

The V and J genes are TRBV6-5 and TRBJ1-1; tentatively, D is TRBD1 (6 bases). Germline-derived CDR1 and CDR2 are MNHEY and SVGAGI. The CDR3 sequence is 14 residues long. V lost 7 bases to trimming and J lost 5 bases, with 17 bases between them. The CDR3: CASISPLGQTEAFF. The DNA of the CDR3 is TGTGCCAGCATCTCCCCCCTGGGACAAACTGAAGCTTTCTTT.

The chain joins TRBV19 to TRBJ2-5; D unclear. CDR3 length: 14 amino acids. Trimming cost V 9 bases and J 0 bases, with 14 bases left between them. The germline V gene has CDR1 LNHDA and CDR2 SQIVND (reference sequence). CDR3 in DNA: TGTGCCAGCTCCGGCACCGAGTACCAAGAGACCCAGTACTTC. The encoded protein is CASSGTEYQETQYF.

This chain links TRBV21-1 with TRBJ2-3; no check of the table's D call, TRBD2, against the DNA was made. TRBV21-1 represents a pseudogene. This CDR3 is 15 amino acids long. The CDR3 bases are TGTGCCAGCAGCAAACGGGGGGTTTGGACAGATACGCAGTATTTT. Encoded protein: CASSKRGVWTDTQYF.

The chain has TRBV12-3 or TRBV12-4 and TRBJ2-1; the match to TRBD1 covers 7 bases. This CDR3 contains 13 residues. Trimming removed 6 bases from V and 6 bases from J; junction bases left unmatched: 5. The CDR3 reads CASRDGTVNEQFF. The DNA of the CDR3 is TGTGCCAGCAGAGACGGGACAGTCAATGAGCAGTTCTTC.

The genes are TRBV15 and TRBJ1-6; D is unclear. CDR1 is LNHNV, CDR2 YYDKDF, per germline (reference sequence). V gave up 4 bases and J gave up 10 bases, with 23 bases separating them. The CDR3 sequence is 17 residues long. The CDR3 loop reads CATSTGRRLPGGSPLHF. CDR3 bases: TGTGCCACCAGCACGGGCAGGAGACTCCCGGGAGGGTCACCCCTCCACTTT.

This clone was counted once. This sequence joins TRBV25-1 and TRBJ1-1; tentatively, D is TRBD1 (5 bases). V dropped 1 base and J dropped 7 bases, with 10 bases sitting between them. CDR1 and CDR2 from the germline V gene are MGHDK and SYGVNS. The CDR3 totals 13 residues. The CDR3 spells CASSEWGGGEAFF. The CDR3 bases are TGTGCCAGCAGTGAATGGGGGGGTGGTGAAGCTTTCTTT.

This sequence joins TRBV19 and TRBJ2-7; D call uncertain. CDR1 and CDR2 (germline): LNHDA, SQIVND (reference sequence). V lost 7 bases and J lost 0, with 16 bases in between. This CDR3 has 15 residues. The CDR3 spells CASTMGRASSYEQYF. The CDR3 bases are TGTGCCAGTACCATGGGTCGGGCCAGCTCCTACGAGCAGTACTTC.

The chain joins TRBV7-2 to TRBJ1-5, with 11 bases aligning to TRBD1. Trimming took 3 bases from V and 3 from J; bases not matched to a gene: 4. From germline, CDR1 is SGHTA and CDR2 FQGNSA. The CDR3 loop spans 16 amino acids. CDR3 sequence reads: CASSLTGQGANQPQHF. CDR3 bases: TGTGCCAGCAGCTTGACCGGACAGGGGGCCAATCAGCCCCAGCATTTT. Using reference TRBV7-2 and TRBJ1-5 for the parts outside the CDR3, the full variable domain is GAGVSQSPSNKVTEKGKDVELRCDPISGHTALYWYRQSLGQGLEFLIYFQGNSAPDKSGLPSDRFSAERTGGSVSTLTIQRTQQEDSAVYLCASSLTGQGANQPQHFGDGTRLSIL.

The genes are TRBV28 and TRBJ1-2; D unclear. In germline, CDR1 is MDHEN, CDR2 SYDVKM. The CDR3 has 14 residues. V lost 3 bases and J 1 base, leaving 9 bases between the germline ends. The DNA of the CDR3 is TGTGCCAGCAGTTTTTTCCAACTTAACTATGGCTACACCTTC. Residues: CASSFFQLNYGYTF.

The chain links TRBV30 to TRBJ1-2; TRBD1 matches at 10 bases. CDR3 length: 13 amino acids. Germline lookup yields CDR1 GTSNPN and CDR2 SVGIG (reference sequence). The J segment lost 8 bases and the V segment lost 4 bases, leaving 7 bases of the junction unmatched. CDR3 DNA: TGTGCCTGGATTCGCGACAGGGGGCAAGGCTACACCTTC. It yields the protein CAWIRDRGQGYTF.

Points on this clone: Relative to the germline gene, one junction end is altered; a read error may explain this. V gene TRBV6-1 combines with J gene TRBJ2-7, with unresolved D. In germline, CDR1 is MNHNS, CDR2 SASEGT. The CDR3 loop spans 11 amino acids. The CDR3 coding sequence is TGTGCCAGCAGGGAAGTCTACGAGCAGTACTTC. This gives the protein CASREVYEQYF.

This rearrangement joins TRBV13 to TRBJ2-6; D may be TRBD1 or TRBD2 (5 bases each). The CDR3 extends over 19 amino acids. In germline, CDR1 is PRHDT, CDR2 FYEKMQ (reference sequence). The V gene lost 5 bases and the J gene lost 2 bases, with 22 bases spanning the gap. The CDR3, as DNA: TGTGCCAGCAGCCTGGGATCCGGGGCTTCGGTGGCTGGGGCCAACGTCCTGACTTTC. Protein: CASSLGSGASVAGANVLTF.

The rearrangement joins TRBV11-2 to TRBJ2-2; TRBD2 aligns across 8 bases. The J segment lost 6 bases and the V segment lost 1 base, leaving 4 bases of the junction unmatched. The CDR3 loop spans 15 amino acids. The germline V gene encodes CDR1 SGHAT and CDR2 FQNNGV. CDR3 sequence: CASSLAATSAGELFF. For the CDR3, the DNA is TGTGCCAGCAGCTTAGCCGCGACTAGCGCCGGGGAGCTGTTTTTT.

The chain links TRBV4-3 to TRBJ1-4; D is unresolved. Germline assignment: CDR1 LGHNA and CDR2 YSLEER. This CDR3 is 15 amino acids long. V shed 0 bases and J shed 6 bases, with 11 bases lying between them. CDR3 DNA: TGCGCCAGCAGCCAAGATACGGGGAGGGATGAAAAACTGTTTTTT. Its protein is CASSQDTGRDEKLFF.